These T cell receptor beta chains were read from a single sample in a study of blood T cell repertoires in COVID-19. Using immunoSEQ multiplex PCR, the repertoire was profiled, and TCRdb retains in-frame clones only, with some absent. The sample records about 230,000 clones, 65% to 90% being singletons. Sequenced input: peripheral blood. Receptors were obtained from a woman aged 45-59 years with acute or convalescent COVID-19. Both conserved end residues are trimmed from each CDR3. A clone size is listed for some rows: how often the clone was seen (once, few, many), or a class if it is expanded.

j_call v_call clone_size cdr3_aa
TRBJ1-2 TRBV3-1/TRBV3-2 . ASSQSGGGYT
TRBJ2-7 TRBV7-8 . ASSLATGGGASEQY
TRBJ1-1 TRBV5-1 . ASRQLQGSGEAF
TRBJ1-1 TRBV7-9 . ASSLDSMNTEAF
TRBJ1-3 TRBV2 . ASRLRAAGNTIY
TRBJ1-5 TRBV7-2 . ASSPTSGGQPQH
TRBJ2-1 TRBV10-2 . ASSDWGRYNEQF
TRBJ1-1 TRBV12-5 . ASGWGQGRDTEAF
TRBJ2-5 TRBV10-3 . AISDSAGEGQETQY
TRBJ1-2 TRBV19 . ASSITGQGYGYT
TRBJ2-7 TRBV12-3/TRBV12-4 . ASSKYSSYEQY
TRBJ2-1 TRBV13 . ANSGLAGVHEQF
TRBJ2-3 TRBV5-1 . ASSLDRGYTDTQY
TRBJ2-1 TRBV23-1 . ASSQEFSGSYNEQF
TRBJ2-1 TRBV7-8 . ASSSRTSGSWNEQF
TRBJ1-1 TRBV27 . ASSLSRGNTEAF
TRBJ2-7 TRBV4-1 . ASSQEGGGSAYEQY
TRBJ2-7 TRBV27 . ASSLSVGGYEQY
TRBJ2-7 TRBV11-2 . ASTFGTSGYEQY
TRBJ1-2 TRBV3-1/TRBV3-2 . ASSQGQNSVFGYT
TRBJ2-3 TRBV2 . ASSDDRGLTDTQY
TRBJ2-5 TRBV10-3 . AISESGETQY
TRBJ1-4 TRBV4-3 . ASSQEFKAEKLF
TRBJ2-4 TRBV4-3 . ASSVQKGNIQY
TRBJ2-7 TRBV5-1 once ASSPGQGAHEQY
TRBJ1-4 TRBV5-1 . ASSASGKLF
TRBJ2-3 TRBV2 few ASSPRTGGDTQY
TRBJ2-7 TRBV5-1 . ASSLVGGSYEQY
TRBJ2-2 TRBV3-1/TRBV3-2 . ASISSGQGAVCPGELF
TRBJ1-6 TRBV5-6 . ASSFGPSGVRSPLH
TRBJ2-7 TRBV6-1 . ASSDRTGRTEQY
TRBJ1-5 TRBV10-3 . ATDTGDSNQPQH
TRBJ1-4 TRBV19 . ASSQDSTNEKLF
TRBJ2-5 TRBV7-9 . ASSLTGRDQY
TRBJ2-1 TRBV15 . ATSRGLDSGGEQF
TRBJ1-4 TRBV28 once ASSRRGPTGNNEKLF
TRBJ1-5 TRBV12-3/TRBV12-4 . ASSLNLGQPQH
TRBJ2-1 TRBV4-3 . ASSQDFGSYNEQF
TRBJ2-2 TRBV30 . AWSLIQGNTGELF
TRBJ2-7 TRBV7-9 . ASSLGTASYEQY
TRBJ2-1 TRBV25-1 . ASSEWGTSGRADEQF
TRBJ1-3 TRBV7-2 few ASSPSTGNSGNTIY
TRBJ2-7 TRBV27 . ASRKSGGHEQY
TRBJ2-5 TRBV11-2 . ASTGGGETQY
TRBJ2-7 TRBV30 . AWRTDGLAGEKQY
TRBJ1-3 TRBV6-1 . ASSEAGRGAGNTIY